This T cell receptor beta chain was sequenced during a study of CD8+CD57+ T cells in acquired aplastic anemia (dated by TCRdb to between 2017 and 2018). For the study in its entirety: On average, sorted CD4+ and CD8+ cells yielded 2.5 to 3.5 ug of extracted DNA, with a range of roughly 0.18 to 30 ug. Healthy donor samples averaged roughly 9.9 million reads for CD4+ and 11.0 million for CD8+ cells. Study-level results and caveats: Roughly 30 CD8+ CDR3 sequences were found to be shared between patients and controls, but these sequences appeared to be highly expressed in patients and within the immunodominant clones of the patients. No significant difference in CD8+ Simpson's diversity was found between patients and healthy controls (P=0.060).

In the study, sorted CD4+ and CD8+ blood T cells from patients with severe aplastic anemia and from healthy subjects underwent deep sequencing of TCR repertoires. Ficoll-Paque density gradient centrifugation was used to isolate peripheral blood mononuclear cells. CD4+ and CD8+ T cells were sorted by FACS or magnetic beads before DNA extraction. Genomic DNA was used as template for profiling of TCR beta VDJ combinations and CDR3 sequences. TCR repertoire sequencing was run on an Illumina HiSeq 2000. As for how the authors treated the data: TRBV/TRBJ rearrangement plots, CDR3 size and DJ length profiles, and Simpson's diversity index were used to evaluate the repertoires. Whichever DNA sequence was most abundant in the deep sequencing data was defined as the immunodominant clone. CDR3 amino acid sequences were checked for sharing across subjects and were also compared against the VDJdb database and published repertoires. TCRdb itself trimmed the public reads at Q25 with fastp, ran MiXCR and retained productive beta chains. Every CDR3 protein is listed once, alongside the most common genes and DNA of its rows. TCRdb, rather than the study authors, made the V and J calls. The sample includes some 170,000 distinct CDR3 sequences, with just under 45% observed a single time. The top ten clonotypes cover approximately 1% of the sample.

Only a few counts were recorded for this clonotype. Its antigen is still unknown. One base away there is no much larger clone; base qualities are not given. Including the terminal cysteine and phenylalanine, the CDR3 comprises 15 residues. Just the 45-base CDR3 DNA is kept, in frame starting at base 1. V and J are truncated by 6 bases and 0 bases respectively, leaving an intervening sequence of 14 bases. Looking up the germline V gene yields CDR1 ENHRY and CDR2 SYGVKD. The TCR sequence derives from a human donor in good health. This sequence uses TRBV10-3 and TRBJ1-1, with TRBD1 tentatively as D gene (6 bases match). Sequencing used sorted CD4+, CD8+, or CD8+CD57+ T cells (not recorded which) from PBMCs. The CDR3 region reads CAISPGQTLNTEAFF. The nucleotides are TGTGCCATCAGCCCGGGACAAACTTTGAACACTGAAGCTTTCTTT.